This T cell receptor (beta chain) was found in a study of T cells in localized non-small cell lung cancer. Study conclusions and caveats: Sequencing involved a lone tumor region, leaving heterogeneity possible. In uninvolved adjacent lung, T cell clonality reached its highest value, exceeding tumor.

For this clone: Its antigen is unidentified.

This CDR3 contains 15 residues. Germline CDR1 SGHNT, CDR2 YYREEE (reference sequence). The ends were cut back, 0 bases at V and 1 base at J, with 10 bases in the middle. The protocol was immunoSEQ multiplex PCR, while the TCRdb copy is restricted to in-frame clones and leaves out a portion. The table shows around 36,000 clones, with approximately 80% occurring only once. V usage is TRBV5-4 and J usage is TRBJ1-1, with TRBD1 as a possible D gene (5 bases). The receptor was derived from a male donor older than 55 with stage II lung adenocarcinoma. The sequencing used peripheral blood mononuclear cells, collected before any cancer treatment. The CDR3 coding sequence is TGTGCCAGCAGCTTGGGAGGGACCGGGAACACTGAAGCTTTCTTT. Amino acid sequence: CASSLGGTGNTEAFF.